The rows below give T cell receptor beta chains drawn from one sample of a study of T cells in Graves' hyperthyroidism and ophthalmopathy. Using its own MiXCR run on the multiplex PCR reads, TCRdb lists one record per CDR3 protein. Of approximately 620,000 distinct CDR3 sequences listed, around 13% are singletons. The sequencing sample was made of blood. These TCRs come from a woman in her twenties or thirties with Graves' hyperthyroidism that later progressed to Graves' ophthalmopathy. The CDR3 runs from the conserved cysteine through the conserved F or W. A D gene is named only where the DNA matches it firmly. Not all rows give a size; the values are once, few, many and, for expanded clones, a class.

J gene | V gene | D gene | clone size | CDR3 DNA | CDR3 protein
TRBJ1-2 | TRBV12-5 | NA | many | TGTGCTAGTGGTTTGCCAGGGGTTACCTATGGCTACACCTTC | CASGLPGVTYGYTF
TRBJ1-1 | TRBV6-5 | NA | many | TGTGCCAGCAGTTATGAAGGCAACACTGAAGCTTTCTTT | CASSYEGNTEAFF
TRBJ1-2 | TRBV18 | NA | few | TGTGCCTCCTCATCAGGGGACGGGGGGCACGATGGCTACACCTTC | CASSSGDGGHDGYTF
TRBJ1-1 | TRBV30 | NA | many | TGTGCCTGCCCCGGTGGGGCCGCTTGGAACACTGAAGCTTTCTTT | CACPGGAAWNTEAFF
TRBJ1-1 | TRBV5-1 | TRBD1 | many | TGCGCCAGCAGCTTGGAACCCAGGGGGCTTACTGAAGCTTTCTTT | CASSLEPRGLTEAFF
TRBJ1-2 | TRBV20-1 | TRBD1 | once | TGCAGTGCTGCCAGGACAGGGGGCGACGGCTACACCTTC | CSAARTGGDGYTF
TRBJ2-7 | TRBV6-1 | NA | many | TGTGCCAGCAGTGCCGGGGTCTACGAGCAGTACTTC | CASSAGVYEQYF
TRBJ2-1 | TRBV18 | NA | many | TGTGCCAGCTCACCAGGGAGGACCTACAATGAGCAGTTCTTC | CASSPGRTYNEQFF
TRBJ2-1 | TRBV20-1 | TRBD2 | many | TGCAGTGCTGGGACTAGCGGACCTTACAATGAGCAGTTCTTC | CSAGTSGPYNEQFF
TRBJ2-4 | TRBV7-2 | NA | NA | TGTGCCAGCAGCTTGCAGGGGAGTGTGAACATTCAGTACTTC | CASSLQGSVNIQYF
TRBJ1-5 | TRBV28 | NA | NA | TGTGCCAGCAACCCCGGGGGGGATTCTAGCAATCAGCCCCAGCATTTT | CASNPGGDSSNQPQHF
TRBJ2-3 | TRBV28 | TRBD1 | few | TGTGCCAGCGGGGGACAGGTAACAGATACGCAGTATTTT | CASGGQVTDTQYF